The next 5 T cell receptor beta chains were all read from a single sample in a study of blood T cell repertoires in COVID-19. Sequencing used immunoSEQ multiplex PCR; TCRdb keeps in-frame clones, though not all of them. The sample records roughly 380,000 clones, 70% to 85% being singletons. The sequencing sample was made of peripheral blood. The receptor set was obtained from a human donor with acute or convalescent COVID-19. The donor label of this sample is uncertain.

The V call is TRBV2, the J call TRBJ1-1, with 9 bases lining up with TRBD1. The germline gives CDR1 SNHLY, CDR2 FYNNEI. V was clipped by 6 bases and J by 5 bases; unmatched bases: 7. This CDR3 region has 14 residues. The CDR3 sequence is CASSGTGTRTEAFF. DNA for the CDR3: TGTGCCAGCAGCGGGACAGGGACGAGAACTGAAGCTTTCTTT. The variable domain in full, completed from reference TRBV2 and TRBJ1-1, reads EPEVTQTPSHQVTQMGQEVILRCVPISNHLYFYWYRQILGQKVEFLVSFYNNEISEKSEIFDDQFSVERPDGSNFTLKIRSTKLEDSAMYFCASSGTGTRTEAFFGQGTRLTVV.

The CDR3 spells CAIRKGGRRGDNYGYTF. The CDR3 DNA reads TGTGCCATCAGAAAAGGAGGGAGGCGGGGGGATAACTATGGCTACACCTTC. The chain has TRBV10-3 and TRBJ1-2; D perhaps matches TRBD1 (5 bases). The germline V and J ends were trimmed by 6 bases and 1 base, with 21 bases remaining between them. The CDR3 consists of 17 residues. The V gene's germline CDR1 is ENHRY and CDR2 SYGVKD.

The chain is built from TRBV7-9 and TRBJ1-1, with 9 nucleotides matching TRBD1. Germline V gene data show CDR1 as SEHNR and CDR2 as FQNEAQ (reference sequence). The ends lost 4 bases at V and 1 base at J; junction bases unmatched: 4. This CDR3 contains 15 residues. In DNA form, the CDR3 reads TGTGCCAGCAGCTCCTGGACAGGGGCGAACACTGAAGCTTTCTTT. Translated, it gives CASSSWTGANTEAFF.

This rearrangement joins TRBV6-5 to TRBJ1-1, with TRBD1 identical over 12 bases. The CDR3 totals 15 residues. CDR1 is MNHEY and CDR2 is SVGAGI in the germline V gene. Trimming removed 6 bases from V and 10 bases from J; junction bases left unmatched: 12. CDR3: CASRDPGQGAWRAFF. In nucleotides, the CDR3 is TGTGCCAGCAGAGATCCGGGACAGGGGGCTTGGAGAGCTTTCTTT.

This clone was found once. The chain recombines TRBV5-1 with TRBJ1-2; 7 bases line up with TRBD1. V lost 5 bases to trimming and J lost 7 bases; unmatched junction nucleotides: 17. CDR3 length: 16 residues. Germline V lookup: CDR1 SGHRS, CDR2 YFSETQ. CDR3 amino acids: CASRELRQGNSAGYTF. CDR3 coding DNA: TGCGCCAGCAGAGAGTTAAGACAGGGTAATAGCGCTGGCTACACCTTC.